Sequencing of this T cell receptor (beta chain) was carried out in a study of cytomegalovirus exposure and HLA in healthy donors. General study results and limits: It is likely that the observed cluster of highly shared sequence variants was a sequencing artifact.

The CDR3 has 14 amino acids. Germline V lookup: CDR1 MNHEY, CDR2 SMNVEV (reference sequence). V lost 6 bases to trimming and J lost 9 bases, with 17 bases between them. Of note for this clone: The antigen is unknown.

60 Vbeta and 13 Jbeta primers were used in PCR. Some clones are missing from TCRdb's copy, which holds only in-frame ones; the method was immunoSEQ multiplex PCR. The data show 130,000 or so clones, roughly 74% seen once. The chain combines TRBV27 with TRBJ1-4; D call uncertain. The specimen sequenced was PBMCs. This clonotype was sampled from a man in his forties or fifties in good health and CMV-seronegative. The CDR3 protein is CASSRWYEDKKLFF. DNA of the CDR3: TGTGCCAGCAGCCGATGGTACGAGGATAAAAAACTGTTTTTT.